Detailed here is one T cell receptor (beta chain). PCR was performed a second time for about 6 to 12 cycles using a sample-barcoded 5' primer and a J-beta primer mix. TCRdb reprocessed the 5' RACE reads via MiXCR and lists one record per CDR3 protein. The sample has approximately 730,000 distinct CDR3 sequences, 40% to 65% seen once. This sample is drawn from a study of blood T cells in healthy people across ages. The CDR3 has 15 residues. The V gene end was trimmed by 8 bases and the J gene end by 8 bases; junction bases not matched to a gene: 11. Healthy Caucasian individuals from Russia aged about 6 to 95 were enrolled as donors.

The clonotype originates from a man older than 75 in good health. The material sequenced was blood. The rearrangement joins TRBV12-3 or TRBV12-4 to TRBJ2-1, with 11 bases matching TRBD2. This CDR3 reads CASGGPGLAAHEQFF. CDR3 bases: TGTGCCAGCGGGGGACCGGGACTAGCGGCCCATGAGCAGTTCTTC.